Listed below are T cell receptor beta chains from one sample, sequenced in a study of CD8 T cells in Susac syndrome. Each CDR3 protein is one row after TCRdb ran MiXCR on the immunoSEQ multiplex PCR reads. This sample carries 75,000 or so distinct CDR3 sequences, 94% of them seen once, and the ten largest clones take approximately 0.92%. The material sequenced was CD8+ T cells from PBMCs. Every receptor here comes from a human donor with Susac syndrome. CDR3s include the opening cysteine and the closing phenylalanine or tryptophan. Fields, in order: clone size, J gene, CDR3 length, V gene, D gene, CDR3 DNA, CDR3 protein. D genes are given only for firm matches. Clone size is shown for a subset of rows, as once, few, many or a class of expanded clone.

NA TRBJ2-3 14 TRBV6-5 NA TGTGCCAGCAACCCCTGGGGTAGCACAGATACGCAGTATTTT CASNPWGSTDTQYF
NA TRBJ2-2 12 TRBV7-9 NA TGTGCCAGCAGCCCTATAACCGGGGAGCTGTTTTTT CASSPITGELFF
NA TRBJ2-5 14 TRBV5-1 NA TGCGCCAGCAGCTTGTTAGGAGACCAAGAGACCCAGTACTTC CASSLLGDQETQYF
NA TRBJ1-5 15 TRBV20-1 NA TGCAGTGCTGGCCGGGACGGAAATAGCAATCAGCCCCAGCATTTT CSAGRDGNSNQPQHF
few TRBJ1-4 16 TRBV5-8 NA TGTGCCAGCAGCTTGGAGGGACTTGCAACTAATGAAAAACTGTTTTTT CASSLEGLATNEKLFF
NA TRBJ2-1 15 TRBV27 TRBD2 TGTGCCAGCTCAAAAGGTAGCGGGGGACCCAATGAGCAGTTCTTC CASSKGSGGPNEQFF
NA TRBJ2-7 10 TRBV30 NA TGTGCCTGCTTCGAGGGCGAGCAGTACTTC CACFEGEQYF
NA TRBJ1-5 12 TRBV29-1 NA TGCAGCGTCGGAGATTCCAATCAGCCCCAGCATTTT CSVGDSNQPQHF
NA TRBJ2-7 19 TRBV21-1 NA TGTGCCAGCAGCAAAGCATCCTCGGGGGCAGGGCTAGCGGGAGGCGAGCAGTACTTC CASSKASSGAGLAGGEQYF
NA TRBJ2-6 16 TRBV7-9 TRBD1 TGTGCCAGCAGCCCCGGGACAGGGGTTGGGGCCAACGTCCTGACTTTC CASSPGTGVGANVLTF
NA TRBJ1-2 16 TRBV4-3 NA TGCGCCAGCAGCCAAGATACCCGGGCGCCGAACTATGGCTACACCTTC CASSQDTRAPNYGYTF
once TRBJ2-6 14 TRBV7-9 NA TGTGCCAGCAGCTTAAACTCTGGGGCCAACGTCCTGACTTTC CASSLNSGANVLTF
NA TRBJ2-1 10 TRBV20-1 NA TGCAGTGTGTACAGGTCTGAGCAGTTCTTC CSVYRSEQFF
NA TRBJ2-7 13 TRBV2 TRBD1 TGTGCCAGCACTCCGGGACAGACCTACGAGCAGTACTTC CASTPGQTYEQYF
NA TRBJ2-2 15 TRBV20-1 TRBD1 TGCAGTGCTTTACCGGGACAGGTCAACACCGGGGAGCTGTTTTTT CSALPGQVNTGELFF
NA TRBJ2-3 15 TRBV20-1 TRBD1 TGCAGTGCTTTTACCGGGACAGGGGACACAGATACGCAGTATTTT CSAFTGTGDTDTQYF
NA TRBJ1-2 12 TRBV29-1 TRBD1 TGCAGCGTTTACAGGGGGAACTATGGCTACACCTTC CSVYRGNYGYTF
NA TRBJ1-4 14 TRBV28 NA TGTGCCAGCAGTCTCAGGACAGACGATGAAAAACTGTTTTTT CASSLRTDDEKLFF
NA TRBJ2-2 17 TRBV19 NA TGTGCCAGTAGTATAGGCCCGGGCGGAGAGTACACCGGGGAGCTGTTTTTT CASSIGPGGEYTGELFF
NA TRBJ2-7 13 TRBV9 NA TGTGCCAGCAGCGTCGGGACTGTCTACGAGCAGTACTTC CASSVGTVYEQYF
NA TRBJ2-2 12 TRBV5-1 TRBD1 TGCGCCGGACAGGGCAACACCGGGGAGCTGTTTTTT CAGQGNTGELFF
once TRBJ2-3 16 TRBV7-9 TRBD2 TGTGCCAGCAGCACGGGGACTACGGCTGGGACAGATACGCAGTATTTT CASSTGTTAGTDTQYF
NA TRBJ2-1 17 TRBV28 TRBD2 TGTGCCAGCAGGCGATTTCTGGGACTAGTCAAGTACAATGAGCAGTTCTTC CASRRFLGLVKYNEQFF
NA TRBJ2-3 15 TRBV3-1 NA TGTGCCAGCACCCTCAGGGGTGCAGGCCAGGGAACGCAGTATTTT CASTLRGAGQGTQYF
NA TRBJ1-1 11 TRBV25-1 NA TGTGCCAGCAGTGACTACACTGAAGCTTTCTTT CASSDYTEAFF
NA TRBJ2-3 13 TRBV10-3 NA TGTGCCATCAGTGAGTCACGAGGGGATACGCAGTATTTT CAISESRGDTQYF
NA TRBJ2-7 13 TRBV28 NA TGTGCCAGCAGGTCCTTAATGGGGGACGAGCAGTACTTC CASRSLMGDEQYF
NA TRBJ1-1 17 TRBV5-1 TRBD1 TGCGCCAGCAGCTCCATAGGGACAGGAGATGTGAACACTGAAGCTTTCTTT CASSSIGTGDVNTEAFF
NA TRBJ2-7 15 TRBV15 TRBD1 TGTGCCACCAGCAGGAGAGCGGGACAGGGACACGAGCAGTACTTC CATSRRAGQGHEQYF
NA TRBJ2-6 14 TRBV19 NA TGTGCCAGTGAGGACAATTCTGGGGCCAACGTCCTGACTTTC CASEDNSGANVLTF
NA TRBJ1-6 17 TRBV19 TRBD1 TGTGCCAGTAGTATGGGCCTACAGGGGTCCTATAATTCACCCCTCCACTTT CASSMGLQGSYNSPLHF
NA TRBJ2-5 17 TRBV6-5 NA TGTGCCAGCAGTTACTTCGGAGCGCTAAGAGGAAAAGAGACCCAGTACTTC CASSYFGALRGKETQYF
NA TRBJ1-2 13 TRBV6-5 NA TGTGCCAGCAGTTATACGGGATCCTATGGCTACACCTTC CASSYTGSYGYTF
NA TRBJ1-1 10 TRBV29-1 NA TGCAGCGTTGACGGGGGTGAAGCTTTCTTT CSVDGGEAFF
NA TRBJ2-7 14 TRBV28 TRBD2 TGTGCCAGCAGTTTTAGGGGACTAGCCTACGAGCAGTACTTC CASSFRGLAYEQYF
NA TRBJ2-7 13 TRBV25-1 TRBD1 TGTGCCAGCAGATTGACAGGGGGCTACGAGCAGTACTTC CASRLTGGYEQYF
NA TRBJ1-2 16 TRBV4-2 NA TGTGCCAGCAGCCAAGATAGGCTGACAGCTAACTATGGCTACACCTTC CASSQDRLTANYGYTF
NA TRBJ2-7 16 TRBV20-1 NA TGCAGTGCTAGTTTGCGAGGGGGACTCTTCACCTACGAGCAGTACTTC CSASLRGGLFTYEQYF
NA TRBJ2-5 13 TRBV7-9 NA TGTGCCAGCACCAAGGACGTTCGGGAGACCCAGTACTTC CASTKDVRETQYF
NA TRBJ2-7 12 TRBV28 NA TGTGCCAGCAGTTCTTCATACTACGAGCAGTACTTC CASSSSYYEQYF
NA TRBJ2-5 12 TRBV29-1 NA TGCAGCGTTGAGGGCACCCAAGAGACCCAGTACTTC CSVEGTQETQYF
NA TRBJ2-1 17 TRBV7-9 TRBD2 TGTGCCAGCAGCCCTCGACTAGCGGGAGCCTACTACAATGAGCAGTTCTTC CASSPRLAGAYYNEQFF
NA TRBJ2-3 14 TRBV5-6 NA TGTGCCAGCAGCTTGGGCGGAGCTACAGATACGCAGTATTTT CASSLGGATDTQYF
NA TRBJ2-1 15 TRBV7-6 TRBD2 TGTGCCAGCAGCTTAGGAGCGGGAGGGGGGGATGAGCAGTTCTTC CASSLGAGGGDEQFF
NA TRBJ2-3 16 TRBV4-1 NA TGCGCCAGCAGCCAAGCACCCGCGGTCATAGGAGATACGCAGTATTTT CASSQAPAVIGDTQYF
NA TRBJ2-1 13 TRBV3-1 NA TGTGCCAGCGCAGCGGATACATACAATGAGCAGTTCTTC CASAADTYNEQFF